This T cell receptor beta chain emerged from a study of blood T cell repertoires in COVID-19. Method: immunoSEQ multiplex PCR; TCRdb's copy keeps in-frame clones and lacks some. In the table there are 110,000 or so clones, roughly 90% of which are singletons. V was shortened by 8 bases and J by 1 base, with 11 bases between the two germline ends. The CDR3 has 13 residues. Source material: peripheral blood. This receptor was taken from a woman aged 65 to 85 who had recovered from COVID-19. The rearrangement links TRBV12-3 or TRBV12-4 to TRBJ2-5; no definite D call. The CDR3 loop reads CASLRTPQETQYF. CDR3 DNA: TGTGCCAGCCTCCGAACTCCCCAAGAGACCCAGTACTTC.